This T cell receptor (beta chain) came from a study of Ad26.COV2.S vaccination and SARS-CoV-2 variants. The CDR3 is 13 amino acids. Trimming cost V 3 bases and J 4 bases, with 10 bases left between them. Germline V gives CDR1 DFQATT, CDR2 SNEGSKA (reference sequence). The protocol was immunoSEQ multiplex PCR, while the TCRdb copy is restricted to in-frame clones and leaves out a portion. This table holds about 350,000 clones, around 86% found once. Points from the study as a whole: Measurements of TCR breadth and depth may have given underestimates of the total T cell responses.

As to treatment: 19 received Ad26.COV2.S at low or high dose, single or two shots; about 5 received placebo; per-sample allocation not given. Specimens were obtained on day 63 following the first vaccine or placebo injection. A note on this clone: Its antigen is unknown. Other DNA sequences of this sample code for an identical CDR3.

Material: peripheral blood, obtained in a trial of Ad26.COV2.S vaccine versus placebo. The chain employs TRBV20-1 and TRBJ1-5; no firm D call. This TCR was recovered from a person between 18 and 65 years old who received the Ad26.COV2.S COVID-19 vaccine or a placebo. The CDR3 loop is CSASSLGNQPQHF. Here the CDR3 DNA reads TGCAGTGCTAGTTCTTTGGGGAATCAGCCCCAGCATTTT.